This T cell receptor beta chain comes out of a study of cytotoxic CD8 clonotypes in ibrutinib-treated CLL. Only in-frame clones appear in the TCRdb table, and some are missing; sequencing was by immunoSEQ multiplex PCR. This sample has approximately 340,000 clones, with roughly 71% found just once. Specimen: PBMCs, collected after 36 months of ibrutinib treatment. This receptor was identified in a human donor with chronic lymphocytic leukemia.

CDR3 bases: TGTGCCAGTAGTTTCGGACTAGCGGGGAGCATAGCGAAAAACATTCAGTACTTC. Translating gives CASSFGLAGSIAKNIQYF. This chain uses TRBV19 with TRBJ2-4; 12 positions match TRBD2. This CDR3 spans 18 amino acids. The junction had 12 bases not matched to a gene; V was cut back by 5 bases and J by 4 bases. Germline V gives CDR1 LNHDA, CDR2 SQIVND (reference sequence).